This T cell receptor beta chain is from a study of graft-versus-host responses after intestinal transplantation. Study details: Grafts were multivisceral, liver-intestinal, or isolated intestinal. Recipients uniformly received anti-thymocyte globulin induction, followed by tacrolimus and steroids for 2 to 4 years. Findings of the study overall: Circulating GvH clones peaking coincided with falling HvG clones soon after transplant.

This clone appeared once. What it binds is unknown. Germline V lookup: CDR1 MGHRA, CDR2 YSYEKL. V was cut by 4 bases and J by 5 bases, with 6 bases left in between. CDR3 length: 12 residues. Sequencing was performed with immunoSEQ multiplex PCR; in TCRdb, only in-frame clones are kept and a portion is missing. The repertoire holds some 120,000 clones, 90% to 95% seen once, with approximately 1% in the top ten. The sequence was collected from a human donor who was the organ donor for an intestinal transplant. The chain employs TRBV4-1 and TRBJ2-1, with D unresolved. The specimen was unstimulated CD8+ T cells sorted from spleen or lymph node cells, collected before transplant. The DNA of the CDR3 is TGCGCCAGCAGCCTCGGCGACAATGAGCAGTTCTTC. This codes for CASSLGDNEQFF.